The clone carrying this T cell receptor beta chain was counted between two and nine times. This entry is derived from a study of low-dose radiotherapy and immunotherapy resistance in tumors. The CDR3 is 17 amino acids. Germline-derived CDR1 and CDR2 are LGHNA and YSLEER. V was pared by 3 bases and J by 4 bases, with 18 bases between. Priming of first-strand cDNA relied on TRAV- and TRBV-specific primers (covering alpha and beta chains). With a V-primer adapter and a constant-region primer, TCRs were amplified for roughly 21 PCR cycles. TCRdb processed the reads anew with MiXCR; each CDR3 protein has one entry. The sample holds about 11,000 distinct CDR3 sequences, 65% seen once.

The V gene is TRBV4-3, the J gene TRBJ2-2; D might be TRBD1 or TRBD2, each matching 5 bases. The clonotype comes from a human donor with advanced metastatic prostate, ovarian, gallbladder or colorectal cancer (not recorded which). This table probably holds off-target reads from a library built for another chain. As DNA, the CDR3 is TGCGCCAGCAGCCAGGGCTCGGGCCGGGACGGCACCGGGGAGCTGTTTTTT. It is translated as CASSQGSGRDGTGELFF.